This T cell receptor (beta chain) was captured in a study of T-cell reconstitution after alpha-beta-depleted transplantation in children. Unique molecular identifiers featured in how the TCRbeta library was prepared. From the PCR reads, TCRdb called clonotypes with MiXCR, one entry per CDR3 protein. Of hundreds of thousands of distinct CDR3 sequences in the sample, roughly 13% were seen once. Per germline, CDR1 LGHDT and CDR2 YNNKEL (reference sequence). V gave up 6 bases and J gave up 1 base; unmatched junction bases: 9. The CDR3 extends over 17 amino acids. This rearrangement joins TRBV3-1 to TRBJ2-2; TRBD2 agrees at 9 bases. The sequence derives from a male patient aged 5 to 17 who had a stem cell transplant for acute myeloid leukemia, so the T cells may come from the graft donor. This sample comprised PBMCs, mostly from graft donor cells, obtained 360 days after TCRalphabeta/CD19-depleted stem cell transplant. The CDR3 region has the DNA TGTGCCAGCAGTAAGGGGGCGGGAGGGGTGAACACCGGGGAGCTGTTTTTT. This encodes CASSKGAGGVNTGELFF.